This TCR beta chain was recorded in a study of vaccination effects on CD4 cells after COVID-19. The CDR3 totals 14 residues. The J segment lost 5 bases and the V segment lost 6 bases, leaving 6 bases of the junction unmatched. Germline-derived CDR1 and CDR2 are LNHDA and SQIVND (reference sequence). Antigen-specific CD4+ T cell clonotypes were called by their expansion after viral peptide-pool culture in ViraFEST. Culture proceeded for nine to eleven days, and CD4+ T cells were then isolated. Recipients of the vaccine had no prior SARS-CoV-2 infection and negative nucleocapsid antibodies. Replacing half the medium with IL-2 medium was done on days 3 and 7. Overall study findings and caveats: The authors studied few convalescent patients and collected no early post-infection timepoints. The vaccine-induced clones of healthy vaccinees included only 1 of 255 that cross-reacted with common cold coronaviruses. Late post-vaccination samples showed marked contraction of infection- and vaccine-induced clones.

To note about this clone: Antigen: not known.

Clones were sequenced by immunoSEQ multiplex PCR, and TCRdb holds only the in-frame ones, with some missing. In the table there are about 68,000 clones, 80% of which are singletons. This chain links TRBV19 with TRBJ1-5; 8 bases line up with TRBD1. The sequences come from CD4+ T cells from PBMCs cultured with SARS-CoV-2 spike peptides, collected before COVID-19 vaccination. The clonotype comes from a human donor who received a COVID-19 vaccine. CDR3 bases: TGTGCCAGTAGCGACAGGGGCTCCTATCAGCCCCAGCATTTT. Amino acids: CASSDRGSYQPQHF.